A single sample is the source of the 4 T cell receptor beta chains below, sequenced in a study of tumor and adjacent non-tumor tissue in lung cancer. TCRbeta libraries were built with three rounds of nested PCR, modified from ARM-PCR. In TCRdb, the multiplex PCR reads were re-called with MiXCR into one record per CDR3 protein. The sample has 70,000 to 95,000 distinct CDR3 sequences; over 60% are singletons. No cell sorting was done before RNA was extracted from the tissue. This non-tumor lung sample came from over 3 cm beyond the tumor edge. Sequences were obtained from distant non-tumor lung tissue. The receptor source for this set is a man aged 70 or older with non-small cell lung cancer.

About this clonotype: Sequence at one end of the junction differs from germline and may be a read error. The chain employs TRBV29-1 and TRBJ2-1; perhaps TRBD2 as D (6 bases). Germline V CDR1 and CDR2: SQVTM, ANQGSEA. The CDR3 runs 15 residues. Written as DNA, the CDR3 is TGCAGCGTTGAAGTGTGGGACTCCGCCTACAATGAGCAATTATTC. It yields the protein CSVEVWDSAYNEQLF.

As regards this clonotype: Compared with germline, one end of the junction differs, possibly owing to a read error. The CDR3 here is CSAKPQLQTGQETKYF. The CDR3 DNA is TGCAGCGCCAAGCCCCAACTCCAGACAGGTCAAGAGACCAAGTACTTC. The chain employs TRBV29-1 and TRBJ2-5; the D gene is possibly TRBD1 (6 bases). This CDR3 comprises 16 residues. Germline lookup yields CDR1 SQVTM and CDR2 ANQGSEA. The complete variable domain, with remaining parts taken from reference TRBV29-1 and TRBJ2-5, reads SAVISQKPSRDICQRGTSLTIQCQVDSQVTMMFWYRQQPGQSLTLIATANQGSEATYESGFVIDKFPISRPNLTFSTLTVSNMSPEDSSIYLCSAKPQLQTGQETKYFGPGTRLLVL.

A word on this clonotype: Sequence at one end of the junction differs from germline and may be a read error. The J gene is TRBJ2-5, the V gene TRBV29-1; possible D gene TRBD2, 6 bases. Germline V CDR1 and CDR2: SQVTM, ANQGSEA. The CDR3 is made up of 14 amino acids. The DNA for the CDR3 is TGCAGCATTGGTGGATTAGCGGTGGGAGAGATCCAGTACTTC. Translating gives CSIGGLAVGEIQYF.

The gene calls are TRBV12-3 or TRBV12-4 and TRBJ2-3, with D hard to call. This CDR3 has 14 amino acids. V lost 3 bases to trimming and J lost 11 bases, with 18 bases between them. The DNA of the CDR3 is TGTGCCAGCAGTTTTGCCCAACCCAATTCCATGCAGTATTTT. As protein: CASSFAQPNSMQYF.